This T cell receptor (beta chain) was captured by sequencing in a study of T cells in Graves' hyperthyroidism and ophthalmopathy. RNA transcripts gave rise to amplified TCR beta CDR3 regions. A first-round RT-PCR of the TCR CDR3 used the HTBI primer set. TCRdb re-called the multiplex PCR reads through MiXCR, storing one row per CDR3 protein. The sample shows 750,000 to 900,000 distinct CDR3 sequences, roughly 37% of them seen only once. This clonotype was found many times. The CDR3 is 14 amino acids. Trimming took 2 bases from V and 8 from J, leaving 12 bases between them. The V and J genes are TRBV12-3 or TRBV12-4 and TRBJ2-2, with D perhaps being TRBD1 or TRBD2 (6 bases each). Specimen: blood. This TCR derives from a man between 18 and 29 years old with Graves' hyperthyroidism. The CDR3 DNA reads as TGTGCCAGCAGTTTAAAGGGGGGAAAGGGGGAGCTGTTTTTT. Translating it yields CASSLKGGKGELFF.